This TCR beta chain was profiled in a study of blood T cell repertoires in COVID-19. The data were produced by immunoSEQ multiplex PCR, yet TCRdb's version contains in-frame clones alone and is incomplete. Among about 490,000 clones listed, approximately 83% were seen once. Looked up from germline, CDR1 is SGHTA and CDR2 is FQGTGA. The CDR3 has 15 residues. Trimming removed 5 bases from V and 8 bases from J; junction bases left unmatched: 6. This chain links TRBV7-3 with TRBJ2-1; the match to TRBD2 covers 13 bases. This receptor was obtained from a human donor in a cohort sampled during active COVID-19. Sequencing was performed on peripheral blood. In nucleotides, the CDR3 is TGTGCCAGCAGCCCAGGACTAGCGGGAGTCTATGAGCAGTTCTTC. This translates into CASSPGLAGVYEQFF.